The rows below give T cell receptor beta chains drawn from one sample of a study of regulatory T cells in long-lasting Graves disease. MiXCR, run by TCRdb on the multiplex PCR reads, gives a single entry per CDR3 protein. The table lists around 460,000 distinct CDR3 sequences, about 22% of them singletons. Sequenced material: peripheral blood mononuclear cells (PBMCs), taken when the disease was refractory, from a patient treated with antithyroid drugs. These receptor sequences come from a female donor with Graves disease. Both conserved end residues are part of each CDR3. The D gene is left open where the match is weak. A clone size is listed for some rows: how often the clone was seen (once, few, many), or a class if it is expanded.

length,size,V,J,D,DNA,CDR3
12,few,TRBV12-3/TRBV12-4,TRBJ2-7,-,TGTGCCAGCAGTCCTGACGACTACGAGCAGTACTTC,CASSPDDYEQYF
16,few,TRBV29-1,TRBJ2-7,TRBD2,TGCAGCGTTGTTCCGACTAGCGGGAGGGCCAGGGACGAGCAGTACTTC,CSVVPTSGRARDEQYF
15,many,TRBV28,TRBJ2-1,TRBD1,TGTGCCAGCAGACTAAACAGGGGGAGTTACAATGAGCAGTTCTTC,CASRLNRGSYNEQFF
17,-,TRBV7-9,TRBJ2-6,TRBD1,TGTGCCAGCAGCCCCTTGACAGGGAACGCTGGGGCCAACGTCCTGACTTTC,CASSPLTGNAGANVLTF
16,once,TRBV4-1,TRBJ2-7,-,TGCGCCAGCAGCCCCTGGGGCCAGCGGGCAAACTACGAGCAGTACTTC,CASSPWGQRANYEQYF
18,many,TRBV7-2,TRBJ1-6,-,TGTGCCAGCAGCTTCGGGACGGGTGGGGGGACTGTGTATTCACCCCTCCACTTT,CASSFGTGGGTVYSPLHF
16,many,TRBV10-3,TRBJ1-5,TRBD1,TGTGCCATCAGTGAGTCAACAGGGGGGACAAATCAGCCCCAGCATTTT,CAISESTGGTNQPQHF
15,-,TRBV4-1,TRBJ2-3,TRBD1,TGCGCCAGCAGCCATGCCCCACCCAGGGGGGATACGCAGTATTTT,CASSHAPPRGDTQYF
15,-,TRBV28,TRBJ1-6,TRBD1,TGTGCCAGCAGTTCGGCGGGACAGGGAGATTCACCCCTCCACTTT,CASSSAGQGDSPLHF
15,few,TRBV28,TRBJ2-1,TRBD2,TGTGCCAGCAGAACGAGCGGGGGCCCCTACAATGAGCAGTTCTTC,CASRTSGGPYNEQFF
14,-,TRBV15,TRBJ2-7,TRBD1,TGTGCCACCAGCAGGCTGACAGGGGTGGACGAGCAGTACTTC,CATSRLTGVDEQYF
15,few,TRBV7-9,TRBJ1-4,-,TGTGCCAGCAGCTTATTCCCCTCCGCCAATGAAAAACTGTTTTTT,CASSLFPSANEKLFF
10,many,TRBV28,TRBJ1-2,-,TGTGCCAGCAGTTTAGGTGGCTACACCTTC,CASSLGGYTF
18,-,TRBV13,TRBJ2-6,TRBD1,TGTGCCAGCAGTAAAAGGCAGGGGGCGAGCGATGGGGCCAACGTCCTGACTTTC,CASSKRQGASDGANVLTF